These 29 T cell receptor beta chains were sequenced from one sample in a study of identical twins. TCRdb re-derived calls from the 5' RACE reads in MiXCR, one entry per CDR3 protein. The sample carries 460,000 or so distinct CDR3 sequences, around 14% recorded once. Another study also made use of these data, one on yellow fever vaccine responses in identical twins.

Sequencing input: CD4+ T cells sorted from blood. These receptors were collected from a woman between 18 and 29 years old in good health.

This clonotype has more than one count but fewer than ten. This chain links TRBV10-3 with TRBJ2-7; TRBD1 matches at 10 bases. This CDR3 comprises 16 residues. Germline CDR1 and CDR2: ENHRY and SYGVKD. V trimming: 7 bases; J trimming: 6 bases; junction bases outside the gene matches: 15. The CDR3: CAINHDKPGQGFEQYF. CDR3 nucleotides: TGTGCCATCAACCACGACAAACCGGGACAGGGGTTCGAGCAGTACTTC.

The CDR3 here is CASRRGTSGSLGETQYF. CDR3 in DNA: TGCGCCAGCAGGAGGGGGACTAGCGGGAGTTTGGGAGAGACCCAGTACTTC. The V call is TRBV10-2, the J call TRBJ2-5, with 14 bases that match TRBD2. The CDR3 is 17 amino acids. The V gene end was trimmed by 6 bases and the J gene end by 4 bases; junction bases not matched to a gene: 10. Germline CDR1 and CDR2: WSHSY and SAAADI.

This clonotype was picked up a small number of times. The gene calls are TRBV7-9 and TRBJ1-6, with 7 bases fitting TRBD1. CDR3 length: 16 residues. In germline, CDR1 is SEHNR, CDR2 FQNEAQ (reference sequence). J was trimmed by 2 bases and V by 5 bases; bases with no gene match: 6. The CDR3 reads CASSPAGTAYNSPLHF. In nucleotides, the CDR3 is TGTGCCAGCAGCCCAGCCGGGACAGCCTATAATTCACCCCTCCACTTT. The whole variable domain, remainder taken from reference TRBV7-9 and TRBJ1-6, is DTGVSQNPRHKITKRGQNVTFRCDPISEHNRLYWYRQTLGQGPEFLTYFQNEAQLEKSRLLSDRFSAERPKGSFSTLEIQRTEQGDSAMYLCASSPAGTAYNSPLHFGNGTRLTVT.

This chain joins TRBV24-1 and TRBJ1-1; possible D gene TRBD1, 5 bases. CDR1 is KGHDR and CDR2 is SFDVKD in the germline V gene. Deletions cut 5 bases from V and 1 base from J, with 10 bases between. The CDR3 totals 14 residues. The DNA for the CDR3 is TGTGCCACCAGTGCAGGAACAGGGAACACTGAAGCTTTCTTT. It yields the protein CATSAGTGNTEAFF.

J is TRBJ2-1 and V is TRBV14; no definite D call. This CDR3 region has 17 residues. The germline V and J ends were trimmed by 0 bases and 4 bases, with 16 bases remaining between them. Germline assignment: CDR1 SGHDN and CDR2 FVKESK. The CDR3 coding sequence is TGTGCCAGCAGCCAAGATAAAGGCCCAGGAGCTTACAATGAGCAGTTCTTC. Amino acid sequence: CASSQDKGPGAYNEQFF.

The chain couples TRBV6-5 to TRBJ2-5; D is undetermined. The germline V gene has CDR1 MNHEY and CDR2 SVGAGI. CDR3 length: 14 amino acids. Trimming took 5 bases from V and 1 from J, leaving 11 bases between them. CDR3 DNA: TGTGCCAGCAGTCCCTCGAGACCCCAAGAGACCCAGTACTTC. Protein: CASSPSRPQETQYF.

This clonotype has only a few counts. The V call is TRBV5-6, the J call TRBJ1-2, with D possibly matching TRBD1 (5 bases). Looked up from germline, CDR1 is SGHDT and CDR2 is YYEEEE. V was trimmed by 1 base and J by 7 bases, leaving 14 bases between them. This CDR3 has 14 residues. DNA of the CDR3: TGTGCCAGCAGCTTGTATTGGCAGGGTGGTGGCTACACCTTC. Residues: CASSLYWQGGGYTF.

This chain links TRBV12-3 or TRBV12-4 with TRBJ2-5; 8 bases are a match to TRBD1. V shed 4 bases, J shed 3 bases, and the junction held 4 bases outside the gene matches. This CDR3 region has 14 residues. The CDR3 nucleotides are TGTGCCAGCAGTTGGCCGACAGGGGAAGAGACCCAGTACTTC. Its translation is CASSWPTGEETQYF.

The gene calls are TRBV3-1 and TRBJ2-7; no definite D call. Trimming left V 1 base short and J 0 bases short, with 7 bases between. The germline CDR1 and CDR2 sequences are LGHDT and YNNKEL (reference sequence). This CDR3 comprises 14 residues. The DNA for the CDR3 is TGTGCCAGCAGCCAAGCGGGCAGCTCCTACGAGCAGTACTTC. Residues: CASSQAGSSYEQYF.

The chain combines TRBV7-2 with TRBJ2-5, with 10 bases fitting TRBD2. The germline V gene has CDR1 SGHTA and CDR2 FQGNSA. The trim removed 2 bases at V and 5 bases at J, leaving 8 bases unmatched. There are 16 residues in the CDR3. The CDR3 DNA follows: TGTGCCAGCAGCTTACTAGCGGGAGAGCTGGGGGAGACCCAGTACTTC. Amino acid sequence: CASSLLAGELGETQYF.

This clonotype was counted only a few times. This chain links TRBV4-1 with TRBJ2-7; 7 bases are shared with TRBD2. J lost 6 bases, V lost 0 bases, and 11 bases had no gene match. CDR1 and CDR2 (germline): MGHRA, YSYEKL. This CDR3 has 16 residues. DNA of the CDR3: TGCGCCAGCAGCCAAGAGGGGCGGGAGAAGGATTCCGAGCAGTACTTC. It translates to CASSQEGREKDSEQYF.

A few counts support this clonotype. The genes are TRBV6-1 and TRBJ2-7; 10 bases map to TRBD1. This CDR3 is built from 15 residues. V was pared by 5 bases and J by 4 bases, with 8 bases of the junction left unmatched. The germline V gene encodes CDR1 MNHNS and CDR2 SASEGT. DNA for the CDR3: TGTGCCAGCAGTATTCCGGGACAGGGGTCGTACGAGCAGTACTTC. This encodes CASSIPGQGSYEQYF.

This clonotype has only a few counts. CDR3 sequence (DNA): TGCGCCAGCAGCTTGGAAGTAGGGGGAATGGATACGCAGTATTTT. Residues: CASSLEVGGMDTQYF. The chain combines TRBV5-1 with TRBJ2-3; D might be TRBD1 (6 bases). The V and J ends lost 0 bases and 6 bases respectively, with 14 bases between them. Per the germline V gene, CDR1 is SGHRS and CDR2 is YFSETQ. The CDR3 is made up of 15 amino acids.

This clonotype was found many times. J is TRBJ2-6 and V is TRBV29-1; TRBD1 matches 7 bases. The CDR3 contains 14 residues. The V gene end was trimmed by 5 bases and the J gene end by 7 bases; junction bases not matched to a gene: 8. Germline V gene data show CDR1 as SQVTM and CDR2 as ANQGSEA. In DNA, the CDR3 is TGCAGCGTTCAGGGTTGGGACAGTGCCAACGTCCTGACTTTC. As protein: CSVQGWDSANVLTF.

This chain links TRBV19 with TRBJ2-5; D could derive from TRBD1 or TRBD2 (5 bases each). CDR3 length: 14 residues. Trimming removed 11 bases at V and 0 bases at J, with 16 bases between. Germline CDR1 LNHDA, CDR2 SQIVND (reference sequence). CDR3 sequence (DNA): TGTGCCTCTAAACGGGACCCCAACCAAGAGACCCAGTACTTC. Translating it yields CASKRDPNQETQYF.

The rearrangement joins TRBV2 to TRBJ2-7; no reliable D call. This CDR3 region has 13 residues. Germline V CDR1 and CDR2: SNHLY, FYNNEI. With 4 bases removed from V and 3 bases from J, the gap between germline ends came to 10 bases. CDR3: CASSGVGNYEQYF. CDR3 DNA: TGTGCCAGCAGTGGTGTTGGCAACTACGAGCAGTACTTC.

This clonotype was counted a few times. Here the CDR3 reads CASSQIGGAGAFF. Here the CDR3 DNA reads TGTGCCAGCAGCCAAATCGGGGGCGCGGGTGCTTTCTTT. J is TRBJ1-1 and V is TRBV3-1; perhaps TRBD1 as D (6 bases). The CDR3 has 13 amino acids. The V gene's germline CDR1 is LGHDT and CDR2 YNNKEL (reference sequence). V lost 2 bases to trimming and J lost 11 bases, with 15 bases between them.

This clonotype was detected a few times. This rearrangement joins TRBV12-3 or TRBV12-4 to TRBJ1-1, with unresolved D. The CDR3 totals 12 residues. Trimming shortened V by 8 bases and J by 0 bases, and 7 bases separated the two germline ends. The CDR3 loop is CASSALNTEAFF. The DNA for the CDR3 is TGTGCCAGCTCCGCTTTGAACACTGAAGCTTTCTTT.

The V call is TRBV20-1, the J call TRBJ2-2; 10 nucleotides match TRBD2. The germline V gene encodes CDR1 DFQATT and CDR2 SNEGSKA (reference sequence). V trimming: 2 bases; J trimming: 8 bases; junction bases outside the gene matches: 5. The CDR3 totals 14 residues. The DNA for the CDR3 is TGCAGTGCTAGACTAGCGGGAGTGTCGGGGGAGCTGTTTTTT. It yields the protein CSARLAGVSGELFF.

This clonotype showed up just a few times. The rearrangement joins TRBV20-1 to TRBJ2-1, with TRBD1 matching over 9 bases. From germline, CDR1 is DFQATT and CDR2 SNEGSKA (reference sequence). This CDR3 region has 14 residues. J lost 2 bases, V lost 5 bases, and 4 bases had no gene match. The CDR3: CSAPTGGPYNEQFF. The CDR3 region has the DNA TGCAGTGCTCCGACAGGGGGACCCTACAATGAGCAGTTCTTC.

This clonotype has more than one count but fewer than ten. The chain links TRBV24-1 to TRBJ2-3; D call uncertain. This CDR3 spans 15 amino acids. Trimming stripped 5 bases from V and 4 bases from J, with 15 bases between. Germline V CDR1 and CDR2: KGHDR, SFDVKD. For the CDR3, the DNA is TGTGCCACCAGTGGGCTCCCCAAAGGTTCAGATACGCAGTATTTT. Translated: CATSGLPKGSDTQYF.

V gene TRBV20-1 combines with J gene TRBJ1-5; maybe TRBD1 (6 bases). Trimming cost V 1 base and J 0 bases, with 16 bases left between them. This CDR3 is 17 amino acids long. CDR1 and CDR2 (germline): DFQATT, SNEGSKA (reference sequence). CDR3 sequence reads: CSARARRDIISNQPQHF. Written as DNA, the CDR3 is TGCAGTGCTAGAGCTCGACGGGACATAATTAGCAATCAGCCCCAGCATTTT.

This clonotype has a handful of counts. The rearrangement uses TRBV20-1 and TRBJ2-7; 15 nucleotides agree with TRBD2. V shed 5 bases, J shed 6 bases, and the junction held 8 bases outside the gene matches. This CDR3 comprises 15 residues. CDR1 and CDR2 from the germline V gene are DFQATT and SNEGSKA (reference sequence). CDR3 sequence: CSAGGTSGGLGEQYF. The CDR3 nucleotides read TGCAGTGCTGGAGGGACTAGCGGGGGGCTGGGCGAGCAGTACTTC.

Regarding this clonotype: An end of the junction differs from the germline gene, which may be a read error. The chain is built from TRBV6-1 and TRBJ2-1, with unresolved D. Germline assignment: CDR1 MNHNS and CDR2 SASEGT. CDR3 length: 14 residues. The CDR3 here is CASSPGFSNNEQFF. The DNA of the CDR3 is TGTGCCAGCAGCCCGGGTTTCTCCAACAATGAGCAGTTCTTC.

The V call is TRBV7-9, the J call TRBJ2-5, with D perhaps being TRBD1 or TRBD2 (6 bases each). CDR3 size: 14 residues. V lost 1 base and J lost 6, with 12 bases in between. The V gene's germline CDR1 is SEHNR and CDR2 FQNEAQ (reference sequence). CDR3 nucleotides: TGTGCCAGCAGCTTAGGAGGGGGGCTGAAGACCCAGTACTTC. Its protein is CASSLGGGLKTQYF.

The sample holds a few counts of this clonotype. The CDR3 spells CSVGGPTSGSSYNEQFF. CDR3 in DNA: TGCAGCGTTGGAGGCCCCACTAGCGGGAGCTCCTACAATGAGCAGTTCTTC. The chain uses TRBV29-1 and TRBJ2-1; 11 bases agree with TRBD2. The length of the CDR3 is 17 residues. After removal of 4 bases from V and 0 bases from J, the junction contained 8 bases not matched to a gene. Per the germline V gene, CDR1 is SQVTM and CDR2 is ANQGSEA.

This clonotype was detected a few times. The CDR3 DNA is TGTGCCAGCGCCGTTTACGCAGGGGGCACCGGGGAGCTGTTTTTT. Protein sequence: CASAVYAGGTGELFF. The chain carries TRBV5-5 and TRBJ2-2; 7 positions match TRBD1. The ends lost 7 bases at V and 4 bases at J; junction bases unmatched: 10. CDR1 is SGHKS and CDR2 is YYEKEE in the germline V gene (reference sequence). CDR3 length: 15 amino acids.

In this sample, this clonotype turned up a few times. The V gene is TRBV7-2, the J gene TRBJ2-1, with 8 bases fitting TRBD2. The junction had 4 bases not matched to a gene; V was cut back by 2 bases and J by 4 bases. The CDR3 consists of 15 residues. Germline V gene lookup returns CDR1 SGHTA and CDR2 FQGNSA. The CDR3 region is CASSLSGGKYNEQFF. Here the CDR3 DNA reads TGTGCCAGCAGCTTAAGCGGGGGCAAATACAATGAGCAGTTCTTC.

There are a few counts of this clonotype. This chain connects TRBV7-9 to TRBJ2-1, with D possibly called TRBD1 or TRBD2 (6 bases each). The length of the CDR3 is 12 residues. V lost 11 bases and J 7 bases, leaving 15 bases between the germline ends. CDR1 and CDR2 from the germline V gene are SEHNR and FQNEAQ (reference sequence). CDR3 DNA: TGTGCCTCTCATGGGGGGCGGAATGAGCAGTTCTTC. This codes for CASHGGRNEQFF.